This TCR beta chain was identified in a study of T-cell memory formation after mild COVID-19. Notes on the study in general: Prior to infection, memory already included some responding clones, suggesting cross-reactive memory joined.

TCRdb re-called the 5' RACE reads through MiXCR, storing one row per CDR3 protein. This sample has fewer than 400,000 distinct CDR3 sequences; around 13% occur once, and the top ten carry around a fifth. V dropped 5 bases and J dropped 2 bases, with 6 bases sitting between them. This CDR3 has 13 residues. Germline-derived CDR1 and CDR2 are SGHTA and FQGNSA. To note about this clonotype: Its cognate antigen is unknown.

This chain connects TRBV7-2 to TRBJ2-2; D may be TRBD1 or TRBD2 (5 bases each). The clonotype originates from a man between 18 and 35 years old who had mild COVID-19 (a few samples of this study predate the infection). Cell type and time point are not known. Sequencing used PBMCs or a T cell subset sorted from them (not recorded which). CDR3 protein: CASSGDNTGELFF. Written as DNA, the CDR3 is TGTGCCAGCAGCGGGGACAACACCGGGGAGCTGTTTTTT.